This entry lists 24 T cell receptor beta chains sequenced from one sample in a study of T cell repertoires in cytomegalovirus infection. Via MiXCR, TCRdb re-called the reads, giving one row per CDR3 protein. The sample holds 69,000 or so distinct CDR3 sequences; around 28% are singletons and the top ten take 59%. Their antigen targets remain unknown. The material was CD8+ T cells from cultured PBMCs, obtained from culture after CMV antigen stimulation. The receptors come from a human donor in good health (CMV status not recorded). Some clones in this sample may be carry-over from other donors' samples.

This clonotype was seen more than once but under ten times. The V call is TRBV5-5, the J call TRBJ2-7; D remains unclear. Trimming removed 0 bases from V and 6 bases from J, with 10 bases in between. CDR1 is SGHKS, CDR2 YYEKEE, per germline (reference sequence). The CDR3 covers 13 residues. The DNA of the CDR3 is TGTGCCAGCAGCTTGGACCTTAACCGCGAGCAGTACTTC. Translated: CASSLDLNREQYF.

The rearrangement links TRBV11-2 to TRBJ1-5, with unresolved D. Germline CDR1 and CDR2: SGHAT and FQNNGV. This CDR3 region has 13 residues. V lost 1 base and J lost 7, with 8 bases in between. CDR3: CASSLGGRQPQHF. The CDR3 nucleotides are TGTGCCAGCAGCTTAGGGGGTAGGCAGCCCCAGCATTTT.

A few counts support this clonotype. An end of the junction differs from the germline gene, which may be a read error. V is TRBV5-1 and J is TRBJ2-7; TRBD1 is a possible D gene (5 bases). In germline, CDR1 is SGHRS, CDR2 YFSETQ. The CDR3 contains 16 residues. The CDR3: CASSLEWGARSDEQYF. The CDR3 DNA is TGCGCCAGCAGTTTGGAGTGGGGCGCGCGGTCCGACGAGCAGTACTTC.

This clonotype was recorded at least ten times. This chain uses TRBV19 with TRBJ2-5, with D perhaps matching TRBD1 or TRBD2 (6 bases each). The CDR3 spans 14 residues. Germline V gene data show CDR1 as LNHDA and CDR2 as SQIVND (reference sequence). Trimming pared 3 bases from V and 5 bases from J, leaving 13 bases between. In DNA form, the CDR3 reads TGTGCCAGTAGTATCGGGGGCCCCCCGGAGACCCAGTACTTC. This sequence encodes CASSIGGPPETQYF.

This clonotype was counted at least ten times. This chain connects TRBV12-3 or TRBV12-4 to TRBJ2-2; no firm D call. The CDR3 spans 14 residues. V was clipped by 3 bases and J by 1 base, with 6 bases between them. DNA of the CDR3: TGTGCCAGCAGTTTCGGCGGGAACACCGGGGAGCTGTTTTTT. It codes for CASSFGGNTGELFF.

The genes are TRBV2 and TRBJ2-7; the D is unclear. Per germline, CDR1 SNHLY and CDR2 FYNNEI. The CDR3 length is 15 residues. V lost 3 bases, J lost 11 bases, and 23 bases lay in between. The CDR3 loop is CASSDGPGSTRPEYF. The CDR3 DNA follows: TGTGCCAGCAGTGATGGGCCTGGCTCGACGAGGCCAGAGTACTTC.

The rearrangement links TRBV13 to TRBJ1-4, with a tentative D call TRBD1 (5 bases). Germline V lookup: CDR1 PRHDT, CDR2 FYEKMQ (reference sequence). V was cut by 5 bases and J by 5 bases, with 15 bases left in between. The CDR3 covers 15 residues. The CDR3 DNA sequence: TGTGCCAGCAGCCCAGGTGGACACGGGAATGAAAAACTGTTTTTT. Residues: CASSPGGHGNEKLFF.

This chain links TRBV30 with TRBJ1-1; D unresolved. Germline CDR1 GTSNPN, CDR2 SVGIG (reference sequence). The CDR3 is 11 amino acids. Trimming took off 0 bases at V and 11 bases at J, with 10 bases between the two ends. The CDR3 sequence is CAWSVGDAAFF. DNA of the CDR3: TGTGCCTGGAGTGTAGGCGATGCGGCTTTCTTT.

The chain recombines TRBV27 with TRBJ2-1; D ambiguous. CDR3 length equals 12 residues. The V end lost 5 bases, the J end lost 7 bases, and 9 bases lay between the germline ends. CDR1 is MNHEY and CDR2 is SMNVEV in the germline V gene (reference sequence). CDR3: CASSTFRNEQFF. CDR3 DNA sequence: TGTGCCAGCAGTACCTTTAGGAATGAGCAGTTCTTC.

Comments on this clonotype: One end of the junction does not line up with germline, which may come from a read error. The CDR3 DNA sequence: TGTGCTAGCAGCTTATGGGCAGGGGGGGACCAAGAGACCCAGTACTTC. It encodes CASSLWAGGDQETQYF. The chain couples TRBV7-6 to TRBJ2-5; D assignment may be TRBD1 or TRBD2 (7 bases each). The CDR3 spans 16 residues. CDR1 is SGHVS and CDR2 is FNYEAQ in the germline V gene.

This clonotype was detected a few times. The chain combines TRBV6-2 or TRBV6-3 with TRBJ2-4; no definite D call. The V end lost 2 bases, the J end lost 0 bases, and 14 bases lay between the germline ends. This CDR3 is 17 amino acids long. CDR1 and CDR2 (germline): MNHEY, SVGEGT. The CDR3, as DNA: TGTGCCAGCAGTTACGTCTGGGCAGAAAGAGCCAAAAACATTCAGTACTTC. Protein: CASSYVWAERAKNIQYF.

This clonotype was picked up many times. The chain uses TRBV7-2 and TRBJ2-1, with 7 positions matching TRBD2. CDR1 and CDR2 from the germline V gene are SGHTA and FQGNSA. The CDR3 consists of 17 residues. V lost 6 bases and J lost 1; bases outside the gene matches: 12. In nucleotides, the CDR3 is TGTGCCAGCAGACCGACTAGCCTTTCAAATTCCTACAATGAGCAGTTCTTC. This encodes CASRPTSLSNSYNEQFF.

This clonotype was seen ten or more times. Here the CDR3 reads CASSYDRGTSYEQYF. CDR3 nucleotide sequence: TGTGCCAGCAGTTATGACAGGGGGACCTCCTACGAGCAGTACTTC. The chain couples TRBV6-2 or TRBV6-3 to TRBJ2-7, with 9 bases aligning to TRBD1. CDR1 is MNHEY and CDR2 is SVGEGT in the germline V gene. CDR3 length: 15 amino acids. Trimming cost V 3 bases and J 0 bases; bases outside gene matches: 3.

The table lists this clonotype with many counts. One end of the junction varies from germline; a read error may be responsible. The chain employs TRBV4-1 and TRBJ2-5; possible D gene TRBD2, 6 bases. Per germline, CDR1 MGHRA and CDR2 YSYEKL. This CDR3 spans 14 amino acids. CDR3 sequence reads: CASGQPLASETQYF. The CDR3 bases are TGCGCCAGCGGCCAACCACTAGCCTCTGAGACCCAGTACTTC.

This clonotype was detected ten times or more. The V call is TRBV7-2, the J call TRBJ2-1; D possibly uses TRBD1 or TRBD2 (5 bases each). CDR3 length: 16 amino acids. The ends were cut back, 5 bases at V and 9 bases at J, with 23 bases in the middle. Per germline, CDR1 SGHTA and CDR2 FQGNSA. The CDR3 loop is CASSRLTAAGLGEQFF. The CDR3 nucleotides are TGTGCCAGCAGCCGCTTGACAGCGGCGGGCCTCGGTGAGCAGTTCTTC.

In its sample, this clonotype was seen a few times. The CDR3 loop reads CASSSADRASSNQPQHF. The CDR3 DNA follows: TGTGCCAGCAGCTCGGCTGACCGGGCCAGTAGCAATCAGCCCCAGCATTTT. This rearrangement joins TRBV7-9 to TRBJ1-5, with unresolved D. This CDR3 has 17 amino acids. The germline CDR1 and CDR2 sequences are SEHNR and FQNEAQ (reference sequence). With 4 bases removed from V and 0 bases from J, the gap between germline ends came to 16 bases.

The chain carries TRBV11-2 and TRBJ1-1; 9 bases are shared with TRBD1. V dropped 5 bases and J dropped 6; count of bases not matched to a gene: 7. The length of the CDR3 is 14 residues. The germline gives CDR1 SGHAT, CDR2 FQNNGV. The CDR3 DNA sequence: TGTGCCAGCAGCGTGACAGGGGGAGGGGCTGAAGCTTTCTTT. It translates to CASSVTGGGAEAFF.

This clonotype came up many times. The chain recombines TRBV29-1 with TRBJ2-7; no firm D call. The V gene lost 0 bases and the J gene lost 2 bases, with 8 bases spanning the gap. CDR1 is SQVTM and CDR2 is ANQGSEA in the germline V gene. The CDR3 totals 13 residues. The CDR3 loop reads CSVEDRRTYEQYF. CDR3 coding DNA: TGCAGCGTTGAAGATCGTCGGACCTACGAGCAGTACTTC.

This clonotype was counted between two and nine times. The chain couples TRBV7-8 to TRBJ2-1; possibly TRBD2 for D (5 bases). Trimming pared 2 bases from V and 7 bases from J, leaving 15 bases between. The germline CDR1 and CDR2 sequences are SGHVS and FQNEAQ. CDR3 length equals 15 residues. The CDR3 DNA sequence: TGTGCCAGCAGCTTAAACGCCGCCCCGGGGAATGAGCAGTTCTTC. Amino acid sequence: CASSLNAAPGNEQFF.

This clonotype was seen many times. The V gene is TRBV7-2, the J gene TRBJ1-5; tentative D call: TRBD1 (5 bases). The CDR3 is 14 residues long. Between the trimmed V and J ends, which lost 5 bases and 4 bases, there was a span of 12 bases. Germline lookup yields CDR1 SGHTA and CDR2 FQGNSA. The chain's CDR3 is CASSTNRRNQPQHF. Here the CDR3 DNA reads TGTGCCAGCAGCACCAACAGGCGAAATCAGCCCCAGCATTTT.

The chain has TRBV14 and TRBJ1-4; no definite D call. Deletions cut 2 bases from V and 8 bases from J, with 12 bases between. Germline V gene lookup returns CDR1 SGHDN and CDR2 FVKESK. The CDR3 is 14 residues long. CDR3 sequence reads: CASSQQKRGEKLFF. CDR3 DNA: TGTGCCAGCAGCCAACAGAAGCGCGGGGAAAAACTGTTTTTT.

This clonotype was detected a few times. This rearrangement joins TRBV6-2 or TRBV6-3 to TRBJ1-1; D perhaps matches TRBD1 (5 bases). Germline CDR1 and CDR2: MNHEY and SVGEGT. The CDR3 sequence is 14 residues long. V dropped 5 bases and J dropped 2 bases, with 12 bases sitting between them. The CDR3 bases are TGTGCCAGCAGTGCCGACAGACAAAACACTGAAGCTTTCTTT. Protein sequence: CASSADRQNTEAFF.

The V call is TRBV29-1, the J call TRBJ2-3; no clear D gene. Trimming shortened V by 2 bases and J by 4 bases, and 19 bases separated the two germline ends. The CDR3 has 16 residues. Germline CDR1 and CDR2: SQVTM and ANQGSEA. The DNA for the CDR3 is TGCAGCGTTGAATCAACCCCCAAGGATCCTCCAGATACGCAGTATTTT. Translating it yields CSVESTPKDPPDTQYF.

The rearrangement uses TRBV12-3 or TRBV12-4 and TRBJ1-1; 8 bases agree with TRBD1. V gave up 5 bases and J gave up 0 bases; unmatched junction bases: 8. This CDR3 spans 16 amino acids. The chain's CDR3 is CASSLRTGIMNTEAFF. The CDR3 DNA follows: TGTGCCAGCAGTCTACGGACAGGGATCATGAACACTGAAGCTTTCTTT.